The subject of this entry is one T cell receptor (beta chain). Germline trimming cut 6 bases from V and 8 bases from J; bases unmatched to any gene: 6. There are 13 residues in the CDR3. This sample was taken from a study of blood T cell repertoires in COVID-19. Study as a whole: COVID-19 samples from acute and convalescent phases originated in the United States, Italy and Spain. PBMCs, B-cell-depleted T cells, or T cells provided the cDNA or gDNA that made up the material.

Authors' data handling: Estimation of nucleated cell counts relied on the amplification of reference gene primers. Profiling relied on immunoSEQ multiplex PCR, and the TCRdb table lists in-frame clones only, not all of them. D and trimming were read from the DNA, whereas the V and J calls and clone size are those reported in that table. The sample lists 200,000 or so clones, less than 90% seen once, with roughly 2% in the top ten. This rearrangement joins TRBV12-3 or TRBV12-4 to TRBJ1-2; 10 bases match TRBD1. Sequencing was carried out using peripheral blood. The sequence was obtained from a woman aged 45-65 years with acute or convalescent COVID-19. The CDR3 DNA follows: TGTGCCAGCAGCCAGGACAGGGGGAGAGGCTACACCTTC. This encodes CASSQDRGRGYTF.